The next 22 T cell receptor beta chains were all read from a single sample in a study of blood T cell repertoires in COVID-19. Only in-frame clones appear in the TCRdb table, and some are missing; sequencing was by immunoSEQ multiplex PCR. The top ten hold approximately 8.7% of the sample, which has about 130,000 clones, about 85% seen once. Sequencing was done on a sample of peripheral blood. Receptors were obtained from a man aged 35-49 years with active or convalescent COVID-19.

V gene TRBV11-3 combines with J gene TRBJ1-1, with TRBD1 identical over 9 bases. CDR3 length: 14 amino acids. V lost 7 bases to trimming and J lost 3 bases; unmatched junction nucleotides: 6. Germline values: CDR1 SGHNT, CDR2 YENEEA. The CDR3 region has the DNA TGTGCCAGCACCGTCGACAGGGGGGACACTGAAGCTTTCTTT. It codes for CASTVDRGDTEAFF.

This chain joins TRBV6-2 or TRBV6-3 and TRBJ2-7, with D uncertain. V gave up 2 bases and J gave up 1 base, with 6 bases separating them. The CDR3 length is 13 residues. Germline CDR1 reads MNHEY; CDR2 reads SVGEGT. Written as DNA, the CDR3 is TGTGCCAGCAGTTACCGCAGATCCTACGAGCAGTACTTC. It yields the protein CASSYRRSYEQYF.

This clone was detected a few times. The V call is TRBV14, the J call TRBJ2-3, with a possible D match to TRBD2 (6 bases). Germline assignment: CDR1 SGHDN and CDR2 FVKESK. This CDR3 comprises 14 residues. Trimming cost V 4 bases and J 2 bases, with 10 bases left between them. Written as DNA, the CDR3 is TGTGCCAGCAGCCCTGGACTATACACAGATACGCAGTATTTT. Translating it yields CASSPGLYTDTQYF. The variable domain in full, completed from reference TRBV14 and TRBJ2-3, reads EAGVTQFPSHSVIEKGQTVTLRCDPISGHDNLYWYRRVMGKEIKFLLHFVKESKQDESGMPNNRFLAERTGGTYSTLKVQPAELEDSGVYFCASSPGLYTDTQYFGPGTRLTVL.

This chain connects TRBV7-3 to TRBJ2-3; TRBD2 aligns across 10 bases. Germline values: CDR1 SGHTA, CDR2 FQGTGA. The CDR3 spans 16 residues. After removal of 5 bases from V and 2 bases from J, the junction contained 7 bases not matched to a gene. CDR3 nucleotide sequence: TGTGCCAGCAGCCTGATAGCGGGGGGACTCACAGATACGCAGTATTTT. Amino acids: CASSLIAGGLTDTQYF.

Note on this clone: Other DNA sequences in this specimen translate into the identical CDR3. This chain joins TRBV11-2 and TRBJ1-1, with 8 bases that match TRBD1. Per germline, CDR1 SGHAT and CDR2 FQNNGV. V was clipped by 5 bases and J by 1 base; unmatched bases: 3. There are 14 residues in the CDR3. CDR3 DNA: TGTGCCAGCAGCCACGGACAGGGGAACACTGAAGCTTTCTTT. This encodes CASSHGQGNTEAFF. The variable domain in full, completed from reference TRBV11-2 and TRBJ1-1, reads EAGVAQSPRYKIIEKRQSVAFWCNPISGHATLYWYQQILGQGPKLLIQFQNNGVVDDSQLPKDRFSAERLKGVDSTLKIQPAKLEDSAVYLCASSHGQGNTEAFFGQGTRLTVV.

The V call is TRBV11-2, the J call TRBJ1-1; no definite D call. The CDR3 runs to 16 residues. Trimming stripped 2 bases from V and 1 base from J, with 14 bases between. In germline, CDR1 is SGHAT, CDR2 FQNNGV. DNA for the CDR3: TGTGCCAGCAGCTTATTCCGGGGAGTAGGGAACACTGAAGCTTTCTTT. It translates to CASSLFRGVGNTEAFF.

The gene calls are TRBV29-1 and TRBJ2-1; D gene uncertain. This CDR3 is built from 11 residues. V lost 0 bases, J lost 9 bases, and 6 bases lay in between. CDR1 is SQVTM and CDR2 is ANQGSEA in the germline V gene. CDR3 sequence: CSVEDLGEQFF. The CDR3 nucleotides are TGCAGCGTTGAAGATCTAGGTGAGCAGTTCTTC.

CDR3 DNA: TGTGCCAGCAGCTTCGACAGGGGGTCCTCGGGTGAAGCTTTCTTT. Translated, it gives CASSFDRGSSGEAFF. This chain connects TRBV3-1 (or the pseudogene TRBV3-2) to TRBJ1-1; TRBD1 matches 9 bases. V lost 5 bases to trimming and J lost 7 bases; unmatched junction nucleotides: 11. CDR3 size: 15 residues. Germline CDR1 is LGHDT and CDR2 is YNNKEL (reference sequence).

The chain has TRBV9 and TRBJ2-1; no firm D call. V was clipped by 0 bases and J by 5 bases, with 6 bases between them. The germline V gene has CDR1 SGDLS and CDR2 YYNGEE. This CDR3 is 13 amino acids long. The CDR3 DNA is TGTGCCAGCAGCGTAGAACTTAACAATGAGCAGTTCTTC. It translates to CASSVELNNEQFF.

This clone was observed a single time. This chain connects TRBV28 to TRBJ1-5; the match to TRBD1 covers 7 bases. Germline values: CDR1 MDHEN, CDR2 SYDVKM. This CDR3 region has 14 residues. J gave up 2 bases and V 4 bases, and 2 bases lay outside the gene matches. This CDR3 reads CASSSGGGNQPQHF. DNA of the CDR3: TGTGCCAGCAGTTCAGGGGGTGGCAATCAGCCCCAGCATTTT.

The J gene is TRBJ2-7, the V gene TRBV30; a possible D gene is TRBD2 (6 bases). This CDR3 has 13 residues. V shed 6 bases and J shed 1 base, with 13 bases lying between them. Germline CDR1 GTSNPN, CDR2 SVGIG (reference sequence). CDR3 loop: CACREGTSYEQYF. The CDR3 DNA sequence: TGTGCCTGCCGTGAGGGGACTTCCTACGAGCAGTACTTC.

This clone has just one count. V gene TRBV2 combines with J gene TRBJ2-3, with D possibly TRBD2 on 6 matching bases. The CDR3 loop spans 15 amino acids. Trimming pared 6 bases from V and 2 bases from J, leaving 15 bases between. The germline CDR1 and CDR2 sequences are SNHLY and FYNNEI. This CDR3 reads CASSQYSGNTDTQYF. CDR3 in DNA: TGTGCCAGCAGCCAATATAGCGGAAACACAGATACGCAGTATTTT.

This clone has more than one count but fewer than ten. The CDR3 sequence is CASSLTLGLAGNTGELFF. DNA of the CDR3: TGTGCCAGCAGCTTAACGTTGGGACTAGCGGGGAACACCGGGGAGCTGTTTTTT. The chain carries TRBV7-3 and TRBJ2-2; 12 nucleotides align to TRBD2. The germline V gene has CDR1 SGHTA and CDR2 FQGTGA. This CDR3 contains 18 residues. V shed 0 bases and J 1 base; nucleotides not matched to a gene: 3.

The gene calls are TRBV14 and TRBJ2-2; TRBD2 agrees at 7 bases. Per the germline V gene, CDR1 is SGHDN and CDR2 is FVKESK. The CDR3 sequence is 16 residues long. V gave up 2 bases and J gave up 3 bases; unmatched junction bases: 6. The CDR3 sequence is CASSQQGTIHTGELFF. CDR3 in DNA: TGTGCCAGCAGCCAACAAGGGACTATACACACCGGGGAGCTGTTTTTT. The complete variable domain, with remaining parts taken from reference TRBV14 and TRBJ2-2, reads EAGVTQFPSHSVIEKGQTVTLRCDPISGHDNLYWYRRVMGKEIKFLLHFVKESKQDESGMPNNRFLAERTGGTYSTLKVQPAELEDSGVYFCASSQQGTIHTGELFFGEGSRLTVL.

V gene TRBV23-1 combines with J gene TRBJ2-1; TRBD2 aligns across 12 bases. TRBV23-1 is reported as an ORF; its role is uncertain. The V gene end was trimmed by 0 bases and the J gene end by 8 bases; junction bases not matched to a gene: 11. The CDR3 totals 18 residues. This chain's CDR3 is CASSQSYPLAGGQDEQFF. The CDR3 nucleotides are TGCGCCAGCAGTCAATCGTACCCCCTAGCGGGGGGGCAGGATGAGCAGTTCTTC.

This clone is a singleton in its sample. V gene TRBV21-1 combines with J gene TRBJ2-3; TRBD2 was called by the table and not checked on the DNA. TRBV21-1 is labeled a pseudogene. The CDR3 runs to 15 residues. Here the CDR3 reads CASSKALNRTDTQYF. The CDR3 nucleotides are TGTGCCAGCAGCAAAGCACTGAACCGCACAGATACGCAGTATTTT.

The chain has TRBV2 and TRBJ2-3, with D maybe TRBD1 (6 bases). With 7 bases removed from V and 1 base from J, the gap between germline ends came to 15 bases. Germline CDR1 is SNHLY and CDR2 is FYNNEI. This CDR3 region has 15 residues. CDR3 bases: TGTGCCAGCAAAAGACAGGAGTCAGGCACAGATACGCAGTATTTT. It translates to CASKRQESGTDTQYF.

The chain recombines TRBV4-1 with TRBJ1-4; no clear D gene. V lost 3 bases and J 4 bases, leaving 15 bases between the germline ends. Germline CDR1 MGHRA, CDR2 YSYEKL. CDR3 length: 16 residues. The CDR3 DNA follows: TGCGCCAGCAGCCACCCGACCGAGGGCCATAATGAAAAACTGTTTTTT. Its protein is CASSHPTEGHNEKLFF.

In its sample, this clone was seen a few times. In DNA form, the CDR3 reads TGTGCCTGGATGACTAGCGGGGAAAAGACCCAGTACTTC. It specifies CAWMTSGEKTQYF. This rearrangement joins TRBV30 to TRBJ2-5; TRBD2 matches 11 bases. Trimming took 4 bases from V and 6 from J; bases not matched to a gene: 4. CDR1 GTSNPN and CDR2 SVGIG come from the germline V gene (reference sequence). The CDR3 contains 13 residues.

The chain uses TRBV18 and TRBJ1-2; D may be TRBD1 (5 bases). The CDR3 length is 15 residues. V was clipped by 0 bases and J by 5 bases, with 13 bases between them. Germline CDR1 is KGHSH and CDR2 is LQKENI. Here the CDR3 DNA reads TGTGCCAGCTCACCACCGGGGGGGTTATTGTATGGCTACACCTTC. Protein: CASSPPGGLLYGYTF.

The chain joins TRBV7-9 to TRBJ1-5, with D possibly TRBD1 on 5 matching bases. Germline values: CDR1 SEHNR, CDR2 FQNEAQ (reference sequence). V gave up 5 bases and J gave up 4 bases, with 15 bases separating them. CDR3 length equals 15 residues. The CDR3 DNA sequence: TGTGCCAGCAGCCCTTCGCGGGGGGGAAATCAGCCCCAGCATTTT. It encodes CASSPSRGGNQPQHF.

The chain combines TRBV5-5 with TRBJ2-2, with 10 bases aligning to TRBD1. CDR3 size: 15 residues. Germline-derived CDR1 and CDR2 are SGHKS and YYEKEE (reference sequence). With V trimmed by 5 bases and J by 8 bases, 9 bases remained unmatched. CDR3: CASSFQGTGVGELFF. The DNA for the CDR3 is TGTGCCAGCAGTTTCCAGGGGACAGGGGTTGGGGAGCTGTTTTTT.